The present entry profiles one T cell receptor (beta chain) with its context. Its antigen is unidentified. CDR3 and TCR beta VDJ profiling relied on a genomic DNA template. Each CDR3 protein is one row after TCRdb ran MiXCR on the reads. This sample yields 200,000 to 250,000 distinct CDR3 sequences, of which about a third are seen a single time; roughly 1.1% belongs to the top ten. The germline V gene has CDR1 KGHSH and CDR2 LQKENI. The V gene lost 2 bases and the J gene lost 7 bases, with 14 bases spanning the gap. This CDR3 has 14 residues. This record comes from a study of CD8+CD57+ T cells in acquired aplastic anemia. Looking at the study overall: On average, sorted CD4+ and CD8+ cells gave 3.2 ug of DNA. Roughly 9.9 million reads, on average, were obtained for CD4+ cells from healthy donors. General study points: Overlapping CD8+ CDR3 repertoires of patients and controls contained under 35 shared sequences.

The sequenced sample was sorted CD4+, CD8+, or CD8+CD57+ T cells (not recorded which) from PBMCs. The chain recombines TRBV18 with TRBJ1-2, with D hard to call. The receptor was derived from a human donor in good health, serving as a control. The CDR3 protein is CASSPYPGETGYTF. CDR3 nucleotide sequence: TGTGCCAGCTCACCATACCCCGGGGAGACTGGCTACACCTTC. The variable domain in full, completed from reference TRBV18 and TRBJ1-2, reads NAGVMQNPRHLVRRRGQEARLRCSPMKGHSHVYWYRQLPEEGLKFMVYLQKENIIDESGMPKERFSAEFPKEGPSILRIQQVVRGDSAAYFCASSPYPGETGYTFGSGTRLTVV.